A single sample gave rise to the 23 T cell receptor beta chains below, sequenced in a study of blood T cell repertoires in COVID-19. The protocol was immunoSEQ multiplex PCR, while the TCRdb copy is restricted to in-frame clones and leaves out a portion. The table lists about 240,000 clones, approximately 78% of them singletons. Input material: peripheral blood. Source of these receptors: a woman aged 55-69 years with active or convalescent COVID-19.

This chain uses TRBV5-1 with TRBJ2-2, with TRBD1 as a possible D gene (7 bases). The V gene lost 0 bases and the J gene lost 3 bases, with 12 bases spanning the gap. The CDR3 runs 16 residues. The germline gives CDR1 SGHRS, CDR2 YFSETQ. As DNA, the CDR3 is TGCGCCAGCAGCTTGGCCGACAGGGAGGACACCGGGGAGCTGTTTTTT. This translates into CASSLADREDTGELFF.

This clone was picked up a small number of times. The V and J genes are TRBV4-1 and TRBJ1-5; D may be TRBD1 (6 bases). CDR1 and CDR2 from the germline V gene are MGHRA and YSYEKL. This CDR3 spans 19 amino acids. Trimming removed 0 bases from V and 3 bases from J, with 21 bases in between. The CDR3 spells CASSQDGLLGAGNNQPQHF. DNA of the CDR3: TGCGCCAGCAGCCAAGATGGCCTTTTGGGGGCGGGTAACAATCAGCCCCAGCATTTT.

The chain has TRBV7-6 and TRBJ2-5, with 8 bases identical to TRBD2. CDR3 length: 15 residues. Germline V gene data show CDR1 as SGHVS and CDR2 as FNYEAQ. J was trimmed by 5 bases and V by 1 base; bases with no gene match: 6. CDR3 loop: CASSLDRGGHETQYF. In DNA form, the CDR3 reads TGTGCCAGCAGCTTAGATCGGGGGGGGCACGAGACCCAGTACTTC.

The chain's CDR3 is CASTSPGQGASGSYNSPLHF. The CDR3 DNA is TGCGCCAGCACCAGTCCGGGACAGGGGGCGTCGGGCTCCTATAATTCACCCCTCCACTTT. The chain carries TRBV10-2 and TRBJ1-6; 12 bases agree with TRBD1. The V and J ends lost 7 bases and 0 bases, in that order; junction bases with no gene match: 13. The germline V gene encodes CDR1 WSHSY and CDR2 SAAADI. There are 20 residues in the CDR3.

The rearrangement joins TRBV19 to TRBJ1-2, with D maybe TRBD1 (5 bases). The CDR3 has 17 residues. In germline, CDR1 is LNHDA, CDR2 SQIVND (reference sequence). V was pared by 3 bases and J by 4 bases, with 21 bases between. This CDR3 is CASSIGGTGWGGYGYTF. The CDR3 DNA sequence: TGTGCCAGTAGTATTGGAGGGACCGGCTGGGGCGGCTATGGCTACACCTTC.

This chain's CDR3 is CASSQGGGDPNYGYTF. The CDR3 bases are TGTGCCAGCAGCCAGGGGGGCGGGGATCCTAACTATGGCTACACCTTC. The J gene is TRBJ1-2, the V gene TRBV5-4; 7 bases are a match to TRBD1. The CDR3 has 16 residues. J gave up 0 bases and V 4 bases, and 9 bases lay outside the gene matches. The germline V gene encodes CDR1 SGHNT and CDR2 YYREEE (reference sequence).

The rearrangement links TRBV5-1 to TRBJ2-1; 9 positions match TRBD1. The V segment lost 4 bases and the J segment 4 bases; nucleotides outside the gene matches: 9. Germline CDR1 SGHRS, CDR2 YFSETQ. The CDR3 runs to 16 residues. CDR3 residues: CASSPPLGTGYNEQFF. The CDR3 region has the DNA TGCGCCAGCAGCCCCCCCTTGGGGACAGGGTACAATGAGCAGTTCTTC.

This clone was counted a few times. The chain uses TRBV27 and TRBJ2-3; 8 bases fit TRBD1. Germline values: CDR1 MNHEY, CDR2 SMNVEV (reference sequence). The CDR3 has 13 amino acids. The V gene end was trimmed by 10 bases and the J gene end by 5 bases; junction bases not matched to a gene: 8. The CDR3 region is CAIGRGPGDTQYF. The CDR3 coding sequence is TGTGCCATTGGCAGGGGGCCGGGAGATACGCAGTATTTT.

The J gene is TRBJ2-5, the V gene TRBV7-2; D not certain. V was cut by 5 bases and J by 4 bases, with 14 bases left in between. Germline V lookup: CDR1 SGHTA, CDR2 FQGNSA. The CDR3 is made up of 14 amino acids. Here the CDR3 reads CASSREVVGETQYF. CDR3 DNA sequence: TGTGCCAGCAGCCGCGAGGTTGTGGGAGAGACCCAGTACTTC.

This clone was detected only once. The chain links TRBV5-1 to TRBJ2-7; tentative D call: TRBD1 (5 bases). Trimming pared 0 bases from V and 2 bases from J, leaving 15 bases between. This CDR3 region has 16 residues. The V gene's germline CDR1 is SGHRS and CDR2 YFSETQ. The CDR3 sequence: CASSLVPSLQAYEQYF. CDR3 DNA sequence: TGCGCCAGCAGCTTGGTCCCCTCTTTACAGGCCTACGAGCAGTACTTC.

This clone was found once. The CDR3 nucleotides read TGTGCCTCCTGGAGGGGATCGGGCACTGAAGCTTTCTTT. It is translated as CASWRGSGTEAFF. The V call is TRBV30, the J call TRBJ1-1, with D possibly matching TRBD1 (5 bases). Between the trimmed V and J ends, which lost 7 bases and 4 bases, there was a span of 16 bases. The CDR3 sequence is 13 residues long. The V gene's germline CDR1 is GTSNPN and CDR2 SVGIG (reference sequence).

CDR3 amino acids: CASSNMGGWSYEQYF. The CDR3 DNA reads as TGTGCCAGCAGTAATATGGGAGGTTGGTCCTACGAGCAGTACTTC. The gene calls are TRBV6-5 and TRBJ2-7, with D maybe TRBD2 (6 bases). Per the germline V gene, CDR1 is MNHEY and CDR2 is SVGAGI. The CDR3 runs 15 residues. V was shortened by 5 bases and J by 1 base, with 15 bases between the two germline ends.

This sequence joins TRBV7-8 and TRBJ2-1; 10 nucleotides match TRBD2. The CDR3 spans 14 residues. Per germline, CDR1 SGHVS and CDR2 FQNEAQ. The V segment lost 3 bases and the J segment 4 bases; nucleotides outside the gene matches: 0. The CDR3 protein is CASSFSGGYNEQFF. DNA of the CDR3: TGTGCCAGCAGCTTTAGCGGGGGGTACAATGAGCAGTTCTTC.

The chain links TRBV10-3 to TRBJ2-3, with D maybe TRBD2 (7 bases). Deletions cut 4 bases from V and 6 bases from J, with 11 bases between. Germline V lookup: CDR1 ENHRY, CDR2 SYGVKD. This CDR3 is 13 amino acids long. CDR3 DNA sequence: TGTGCCATCAGTGGCGGGGGCGGCGATACGCAGTATTTT. This encodes CAISGGGGDTQYF.

The V call is TRBV18, the J call TRBJ2-7; 15 bases align to TRBD2. This CDR3 spans 17 amino acids. V lost 1 base, J lost 2 bases, and 3 bases stayed unmatched. CDR1 is KGHSH, CDR2 LQKENI, per germline. The CDR3 protein is CASSPRGLAGGTYEQYF. The CDR3, as DNA: TGTGCCAGCTCACCACGGGGACTAGCGGGGGGTACCTACGAGCAGTACTTC.

The CDR3 DNA sequence: TGTGCCAGCTCATCTTGGGACAGCGACTATCAGCCCCAGCATTTT. Residues: CASSSWDSDYQPQHF. The J gene is TRBJ1-5, the V gene TRBV18; 7 bases fit TRBD1. The CDR3 consists of 15 residues. Per germline, CDR1 KGHSH and CDR2 LQKENI. V was clipped by 5 bases and J by 5 bases; unmatched bases: 9.

V and J are TRBV9 and TRBJ2-5; 7 bases agree with TRBD1. With V trimmed by 4 bases and J by 4 bases, 13 bases remained unmatched. Germline V gene sequence: CDR1 SGDLS, CDR2 YYNGEE. CDR3 length: 16 residues. The CDR3 sequence: CASSNTGVWTLETQYF. DNA for the CDR3: TGTGCCAGCAGCAATACAGGGGTATGGACACTAGAGACCCAGTACTTC.

V is TRBV9 and J is TRBJ2-2, with 9 positions matching TRBD1. Germline assignment: CDR1 SGDLS and CDR2 YYNGEE. Trimming at V came to 4 bases and at J to 7 bases, leaving 8 bases not matched to a gene. The CDR3 is 15 residues long. The CDR3 coding sequence is TGTGCCAGCAGCATACAGGGGGCGCAGGGCGGGGAGCTGTTTTTT. Translated: CASSIQGAQGGELFF.

The gene calls are TRBV5-1 and TRBJ1-4; TRBD1 matches at 7 bases. The V segment lost 0 bases and the J segment 8 bases; nucleotides outside the gene matches: 7. CDR1 SGHRS and CDR2 YFSETQ come from the germline V gene. CDR3 size: 15 residues. The CDR3 nucleotides read TGCGCCAGCAGCTTGGATCCAGGGGGGCCGGAAAAACTGTTTTTT. Encoded protein: CASSLDPGGPEKLFF.

The chain is built from TRBV7-9 and TRBJ1-1; D not resolved. Looked up from germline, CDR1 is SEHNR and CDR2 is FQNEAQ (reference sequence). This CDR3 region has 15 residues. V was cut by 5 bases and J by 1 base, with 14 bases left in between. CDR3: CASSPRATSNTEAFF. CDR3 sequence (DNA): TGTGCCAGCAGCCCGAGGGCGACATCGAACACTGAAGCTTTCTTT.

The rearrangement uses TRBV7-9 and TRBJ2-1; tentatively, D is TRBD1 (6 bases). Germline V lookup: CDR1 SEHNR, CDR2 FQNEAQ (reference sequence). CDR3 size: 18 residues. The V end lost 2 bases, the J end lost 6 bases, and 23 bases lay between the germline ends. The CDR3 bases are TGTGCCAGCAGCTTATGGGGACACCGTCAACGGTTCTTCAATGAGCAGTTCTTC. It codes for CASSLWGHRQRFFNEQFF.

The chain has TRBV5-8 and TRBJ1-5; 8 positions agree with TRBD1. Germline trimming cut 5 bases from V and 8 bases from J; bases unmatched to any gene: 18. CDR3 length: 17 residues. Germline-derived CDR1 and CDR2 are SGHTS and YDEGEE. As DNA, the CDR3 is TGTGCCAGCAGTCCCCGGAGAGGGACAGGCGAGCCGGAGCCCCAGCATTTT. Translated, it gives CASSPRRGTGEPEPQHF.

The chain has TRBV4-3 and TRBJ1-6; D not resolved. Germline V gene data show CDR1 as LGHNA and CDR2 as YSLEER. The CDR3 totals 17 residues. The ends were cut back, 2 bases at V and 1 base at J, with 12 bases in the middle. In DNA form, the CDR3 reads TGCGCCAGCAGCCAATTTTTCCAGCGGTCCTATAATTCACCCCTCCACTTT. This gives the protein CASSQFFQRSYNSPLHF.